This TCR beta chain is from a study of blood T cell repertoires in COVID-19 (dated by TCRdb to the early 2020s). About the study as a whole: Samples covering the acute and convalescent phases of COVID-19 were provided by collaborators in the United States, Italy and Spain. The prospective study material was composed of cDNA or gDNA derived from T cells, B-cell-depleted T cells, or PBMCs. Deeply sampled blood TCRbeta repertoires from subjects exposed to, actively infected with, or recovered from COVID-19 were included in the dataset. The repertoires were released in a freely available public database meant as a resource for research on the immune response to SARS-CoV-2. Samples came from the ongoing ImmuneRACE study (first 160 participants) plus 1,254 subjects from 6 global collaborators. The sample metadata nearly always contained a de-identified subject ID, COVID-19 status, age in years and sex. Where HLA class I and class II types were available, the types were taken from metadata supplied by the sample provider, not from assay-based typing. Findings and caveats that apply to the study as a whole: The quantity of clinical and demographic metadata differed by source and by participant and was supplied without curation.

TCRbeta CDR3 regions were amplified from genomic DNA by means of the immunoSEQ Assay, a bias-controlled multiplex PCR. Under the source paper's analysis protocol: Within the assay, amplification of reference gene primers was used to estimate how many nucleated cells each sample contained. To quantify the absolute abundance of each unique TCRbeta CDR3 rearrangement, sequence reads were collapsed and filtered. For each sample, productive Simpson clonality was calculated as the square root of Simpson's diversity index over productive rearrangements. The clones in this table, taken by TCRdb from immuneACCESS, are in-frame only. Not every clone is retained; where verified, under half of the shortfall comes from an unresolved V gene, and the cause of the rest is unknown. V and J calls and clone size are as listed in that table; D and trimming were resolved from the DNA. The sample records around 250,000 clones, over 80% of which are singletons. Around 1% of the sample comes from the top ten.

V is reduced by 6 bases and J by 3 bases, leaving a spacing of 11 bases between them. From a lookup of the germline V gene, CDR1 and CDR2 are SNHLY and FYNNEI. The CDR3, cysteine through phenylalanine, is 14 amino acids long. Only the CDR3 part of the read is kept: 42 bases, read in frame from the first base. Concerning this clone: Its specific antigen is unknown. The sample holds no much larger clone one base away, and base qualities are not on file.

In the prospective study, participants were about 18 to 95 years old, resided in about two dozen geographic areas of the United States, and were enrolled through a virtual design. Cohort assignment in the prospective study relied on participant-reported clinical history from a screening survey and a study questionnaire. Exposed participants were defined as having been in contact with someone with a PCR-confirmed or clinician-diagnosed COVID-19 case within 2 weeks of study entry. In the prospective study, whole blood, serum and a nasopharyngeal or oropharyngeal swab were collected from each participant by mobile phlebotomists. Additional blood draws and questionnaires over an approximately two-month period could optionally be provided by prospective study participants. Blood samples from the prospective study were shipped frozen or at room temperature prior to DNA extraction.

The source material was PBMCs or T cells enriched from blood (not recorded which). The receptor's source is a man in his fifties who had been exposed to COVID-19. Recombination connected TRBV2 to TRBJ1-4; a tentative D match to TRBD1 spans 5 bases. Read as DNA, the sequence is TGTGCCAGCAGCCGACAGCGAGCTAATGAAAAACTGTTTTTT. Its product reads: CASSRQRANEKLFF.